These T cell receptor beta chains were read from a single sample in a study of blood T cell repertoires in COVID-19. TCRdb's table, derived via immunoSEQ multiplex PCR, lists solely in-frame clones and lacks some. The sample lists around 700,000 clones, 85% to 90% seen once, with roughly 0.25% in the top ten. The sequenced sample was peripheral blood. These receptor sequences come from a woman under 30 with acute or convalescent COVID-19. Each CDR3 is given with its conserved first and last residue. Fields, in order: CDR3 protein, V gene.

CASSWGSDNSPLHF	TRBV27
CASRDRGRGNEQFF	TRBV19
CAWTADREPNYGYTF	TRBV30
CAWSVRTGGVHEQYF	TRBV30
CASSDDGGGAPLHF	TRBV10-2
CASSQKASGGARNNEQFF	TRBV6-6
CATSRDLNKSYSPLHF	TRBV15
CASMDREWGEKLFF	TRBV27
CASSPRSVHTTRDTEAFF	TRBV9
CASSQGGNQPQHF	TRBV5-6
CASSPGTGDYGYTF	TRBV3-1/TRBV3-2
CASAWDRGKDEQFF	TRBV11-2
CATSTLYGYTF	TRBV7-2
CASSQVLQGVQRGTQYF	TRBV3-1/TRBV3-2
CASSIVSSGDQETQYF	TRBV19
CATSREGRLNTEAFF	TRBV15
CATGSRGYNQPQHF	TRBV24-1
CAIGDRGLSTDTEAFF	TRBV10-3
CAIRAGANQPQHF	TRBV12-3/TRBV12-4
CAWGDRVKNYGYTF	TRBV30
CASSSIAGEPTYEQYF	TRBV27
CASSLEAGGNSPLHF	TRBV7-2
CASSGTVWQYF	TRBV6-6
CASSLTGGRTEAFF	TRBV5-1
CASSSREGRSYNEQFF	TRBV11-1
CASSLTGTGANSPLHF	TRBV7-3
CASSVTGFGYGYTF	TRBV5-1
CASSPVRTGREFYGYTF	TRBV7-2
CASSPVHNEQFF	TRBV12-3/TRBV12-4
CASSIRDRGVGYNEQFF	TRBV2
CASSNTRGRGEKLFF	TRBV19
CSVRQGEQPQHF	TRBV29-1
CASSWDNRYEQYF	TRBV5-4
CASSATTGVRSYEQYF	TRBV9
CASSPTGGSDTIYF	TRBV7-9
CASSAGFLSSYNSPLHF	TRBV5-1